Sequencing of this T cell receptor (beta chain) was carried out in a study of lung T cells in sarcoidosis with Löfgren's syndrome. The overall study: Sarcoidosis features CD4+ T cell accumulation in bronchoalveolar lavage fluid.

By share, this clonotype counts as medium-sized. Its antigen remains unidentified. V lost 4 bases, J lost 4 bases, and 13 bases lay in between. The germline CDR1 and CDR2 sequences are SEHNR and FQNEAQ (reference sequence). The CDR3 is made up of 15 amino acids. TCRdb re-called the reads through MiXCR, storing one row per CDR3 protein. This sample has 8,500 to 9,500 distinct CDR3 sequences; around 21% occur once, and the top ten carry around 23%. Broader study findings: Versus controls, Löfgren's syndrome patients reportedly showed TRAV12-1 and TRBV2 as most expanded.

This chain joins TRBV7-9 and TRBJ2-2; D gene unclear. The sequencing input was CD4+ T cells from bronchoalveolar lavage fluid. The clonotype originates from a human donor with sarcoidosis (Löfgren's syndrome or another form), or a control subject (not recorded which). The CDR3 DNA is TGTGCCAGCAGCTCAGATGACTTCCTCACCGGGGAGCTGTTTTTT. Protein: CASSSDDFLTGELFF.